Listed here are 8 T cell receptor beta chains from one sample, sequenced in a study of blood T cell repertoires in COVID-19. Profiled with immunoSEQ multiplex PCR; TCRdb holds only in-frame clones, not every one. The sample includes 150,000 to 200,000 clones, about 81% of them seen just once. Sequenced input: peripheral blood. The receptors were sampled from a woman aged 80 or over with acute or convalescent COVID-19.

The chain carries TRBV7-2 and TRBJ2-3; 7 positions agree with TRBD1. The V gene's germline CDR1 is SGHTA and CDR2 FQGNSA. The CDR3 runs 15 residues. The V gene end was trimmed by 3 bases and the J gene end by 2 bases; junction bases not matched to a gene: 5. The CDR3 DNA reads as TGTGCCAGCAGCTTTCCTACAGGGGTCACAGATACGCAGTATTTT. Translation gives CASSFPTGVTDTQYF.

The chain combines TRBV10-2 with TRBJ1-6, with TRBD1 matching over 7 bases. With 2 bases clipped from V and 8 bases from J, the junction kept 0 bases outside the gene matches. Germline V CDR1 and CDR2: WSHSY, SAAADI. The CDR3 loop spans 13 amino acids. As DNA, the CDR3 is TGCGCCAGCAGTGAGACAGGGGATTCACCCCTCCACTTT. Protein sequence: CASSETGDSPLHF.

This chain uses TRBV10-3 with TRBJ1-2, with D hard to call. Germline CDR1 and CDR2: ENHRY and SYGVKD. V lost 2 bases to trimming and J lost 8 bases, with 12 bases between them. The CDR3 is 13 amino acids. The CDR3 bases are TGTGCCATCAGTGAGATGAGGGATCAGGGCTACACCTTC. This sequence encodes CAISEMRDQGYTF.

V is TRBV29-1 and J is TRBJ1-1; 7 bases line up with TRBD1. CDR1 is SQVTM, CDR2 ANQGSEA, per germline. The CDR3 runs 13 residues. Losses at the gene ends were 7 bases for V and 3 bases for J; bases not matched to a gene: 8. The CDR3 loop is CSGGEQGDTEAFF. The CDR3 DNA reads TGCAGCGGGGGAGAGCAGGGGGACACTGAAGCTTTCTTT.

The chain is built from TRBV5-1 and TRBJ2-1; 8 bases line up with TRBD1. This CDR3 is 17 amino acids long. Germline-derived CDR1 and CDR2 are SGHRS and YFSETQ. V shed 1 base and J 8 bases; nucleotides not matched to a gene: 14. DNA of the CDR3: TGCGCCAGCAGCTTGCTCGCAGGGGGCGGAGGATGGGATGAGCAGTTCTTC. As protein: CASSLLAGGGGWDEQFF. Supplemented by reference TRBV5-1 and TRBJ2-1, the full variable domain reads KAGVTQTPRYLIKTRGQQVTLSCSPISGHRSVSWYQQTPGQGLQFLFEYFSETQRNKGNFPGRFSGRQFSNSRSEMNVSTLELGDSALYLCASSLLAGGGGWDEQFFGPGTRLTVL.

The chain has TRBV3-1 (or the pseudogene TRBV3-2) and TRBJ1-3, with D perhaps TRBD1 (5 bases). V dropped 5 bases and J dropped 3 bases, with 17 bases sitting between them. In germline, CDR1 is LGHDT, CDR2 YNNKEL (reference sequence). This CDR3 region has 16 residues. CDR3 DNA sequence: TGTGCCAGCAGCTCCTATACCGGGGGAAGTGGAAACACCATATATTTT. The encoded protein is CASSSYTGGSGNTIYF.

This chain connects TRBV28 to TRBJ1-2; D ambiguous. V was cut by 6 bases and J by 4 bases, with 24 bases left in between. This CDR3 has 17 amino acids. Germline V gene data show CDR1 as MDHEN and CDR2 as SYDVKM. The chain's CDR3 is CASSPPDRRLRSYGYTF. Written as DNA, the CDR3 is TGTGCCAGCAGCCCTCCCGATCGACGCCTGAGGAGCTATGGCTACACCTTC.

The chain joins TRBV19 to TRBJ1-6; 8 nucleotides agree with TRBD1. J lost 10 bases, V lost 6 bases, and 5 bases had no gene match. Germline CDR1 reads LNHDA; CDR2 reads SQIVND (reference sequence). The CDR3 sequence is 13 residues long. This chain's CDR3 is CASSQGANSPLHF. The CDR3 nucleotides read TGTGCCAGTAGCCAGGGGGCCAACTCACCCCTCCACTTT.